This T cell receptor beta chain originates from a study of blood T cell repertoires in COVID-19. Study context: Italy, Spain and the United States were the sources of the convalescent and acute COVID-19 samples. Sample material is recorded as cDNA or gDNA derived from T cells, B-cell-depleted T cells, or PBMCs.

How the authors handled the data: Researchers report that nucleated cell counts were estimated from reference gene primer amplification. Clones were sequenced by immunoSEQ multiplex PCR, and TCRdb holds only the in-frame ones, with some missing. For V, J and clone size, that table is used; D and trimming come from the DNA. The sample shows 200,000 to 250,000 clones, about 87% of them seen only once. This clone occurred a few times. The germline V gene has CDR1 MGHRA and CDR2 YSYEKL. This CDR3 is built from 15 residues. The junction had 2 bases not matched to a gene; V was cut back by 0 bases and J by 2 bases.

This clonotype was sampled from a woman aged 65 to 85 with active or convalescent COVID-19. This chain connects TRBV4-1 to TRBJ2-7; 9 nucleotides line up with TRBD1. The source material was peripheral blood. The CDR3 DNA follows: TGCGCCAGCAGCCAAGACTGGACAGGGGCCTACGAGCAGTACTTC. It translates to CASSQDWTGAYEQYF.